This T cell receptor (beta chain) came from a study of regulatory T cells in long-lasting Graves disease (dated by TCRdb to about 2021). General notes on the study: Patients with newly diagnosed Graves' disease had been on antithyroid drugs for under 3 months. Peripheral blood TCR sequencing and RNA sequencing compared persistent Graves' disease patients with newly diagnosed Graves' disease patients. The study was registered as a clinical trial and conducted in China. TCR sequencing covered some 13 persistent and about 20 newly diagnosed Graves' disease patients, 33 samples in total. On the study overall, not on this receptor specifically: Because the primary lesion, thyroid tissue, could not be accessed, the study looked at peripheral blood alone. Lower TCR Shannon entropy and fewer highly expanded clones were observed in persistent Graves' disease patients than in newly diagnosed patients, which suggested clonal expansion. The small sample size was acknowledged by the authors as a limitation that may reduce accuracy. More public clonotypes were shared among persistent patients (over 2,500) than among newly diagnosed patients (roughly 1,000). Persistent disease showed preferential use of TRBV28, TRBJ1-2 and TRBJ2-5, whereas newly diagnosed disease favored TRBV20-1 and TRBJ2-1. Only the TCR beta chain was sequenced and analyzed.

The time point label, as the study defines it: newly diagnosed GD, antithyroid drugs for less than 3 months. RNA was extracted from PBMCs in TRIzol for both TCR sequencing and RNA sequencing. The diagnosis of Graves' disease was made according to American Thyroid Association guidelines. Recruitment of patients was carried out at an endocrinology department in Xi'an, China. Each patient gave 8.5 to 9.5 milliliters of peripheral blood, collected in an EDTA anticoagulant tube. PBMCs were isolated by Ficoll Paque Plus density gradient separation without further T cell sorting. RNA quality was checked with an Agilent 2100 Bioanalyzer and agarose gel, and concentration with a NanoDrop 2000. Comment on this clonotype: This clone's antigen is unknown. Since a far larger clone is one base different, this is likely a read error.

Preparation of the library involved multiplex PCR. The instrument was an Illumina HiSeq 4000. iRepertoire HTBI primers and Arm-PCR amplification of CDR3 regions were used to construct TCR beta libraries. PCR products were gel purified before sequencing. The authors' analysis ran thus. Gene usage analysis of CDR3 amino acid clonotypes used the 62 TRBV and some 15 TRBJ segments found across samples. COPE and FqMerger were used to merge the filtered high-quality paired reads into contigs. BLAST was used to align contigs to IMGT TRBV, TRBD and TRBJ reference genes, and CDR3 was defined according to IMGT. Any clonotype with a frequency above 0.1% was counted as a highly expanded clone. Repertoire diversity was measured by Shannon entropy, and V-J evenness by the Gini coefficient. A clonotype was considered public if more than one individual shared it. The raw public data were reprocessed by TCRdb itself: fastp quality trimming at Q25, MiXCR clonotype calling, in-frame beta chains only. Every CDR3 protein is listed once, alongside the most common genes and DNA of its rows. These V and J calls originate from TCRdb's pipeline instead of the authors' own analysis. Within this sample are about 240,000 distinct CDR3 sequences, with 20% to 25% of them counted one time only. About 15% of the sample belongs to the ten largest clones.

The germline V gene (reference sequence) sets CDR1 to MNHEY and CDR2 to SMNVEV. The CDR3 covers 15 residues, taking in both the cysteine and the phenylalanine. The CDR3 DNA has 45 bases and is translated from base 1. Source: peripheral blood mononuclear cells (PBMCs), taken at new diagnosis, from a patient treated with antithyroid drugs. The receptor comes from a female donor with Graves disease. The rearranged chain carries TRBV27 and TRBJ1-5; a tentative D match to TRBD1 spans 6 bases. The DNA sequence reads TGTGCCAGCAGGACCCCTTGGGACATTGGTCAGCCCCTGCATTTT. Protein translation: CASRTPWDIGQPLHF.